The 14 T cell receptor beta chains reported below all come from one sample, sequenced in a study of response to subunit inactivated influenza vaccine. A single record per CDR3 protein comes from TCRdb applying MiXCR to the RT-PCR reads. The sample shows 800,000 or so distinct CDR3 sequences, approximately 21% of them seen only once. Sequencing was performed on PBMCs from blood, taken more than 4 days after vaccination. The receptors were gathered from a man aged 45 to 65 who received an inactivated influenza vaccine.

This clonotype has a handful of counts. The V call is TRBV20-1, the J call TRBJ2-4; the match to TRBD2 covers 10 bases. From germline, CDR1 is DFQATT and CDR2 SNEGSKA (reference sequence). J lost 9 bases, V lost 0 bases, and 11 bases had no gene match. CDR3 length equals 16 residues. The CDR3 reads CSAREGLAAQKVIQYF. In DNA, the CDR3 is TGCAGTGCTAGAGAAGGACTAGCGGCCCAGAAGGTCATTCAGTACTTC.

The V call is TRBV6-5, the J call TRBJ2-3, with TRBD2 matching 8 bases. Per the germline V gene, CDR1 is MNHEY and CDR2 is SVGAGI. The CDR3 is 17 amino acids. V lost 0 bases, J lost 3 bases, and 8 bases stayed unmatched. CDR3 protein: CASSYSVGGAVTDTQYF. CDR3 bases: TGTGCCAGCAGTTACTCGGTCGGGGGGGCCGTGACAGATACGCAGTATTTT.

This clonotype was counted between two and nine times. The rearrangement joins TRBV24-1 to TRBJ2-1; TRBD2 matches 12 bases. Trimming took 7 bases from V and 7 from J; bases not matched to a gene: 7. The CDR3 contains 15 residues. Germline V gene sequence: CDR1 KGHDR, CDR2 SFDVKD. The CDR3 nucleotides are TGTGCCACCAGCGCAGGACTAGCGGGACCTAATGAGCAGTTCTTC. This codes for CATSAGLAGPNEQFF.

This clonotype has at least ten counts. The chain has TRBV29-1 and TRBJ2-3; 8 positions match TRBD2. The V gene end was trimmed by 6 bases and the J gene end by 2 bases; junction bases not matched to a gene: 4. The germline CDR1 and CDR2 sequences are SQVTM and ANQGSEA. The CDR3 is made up of 13 amino acids. The CDR3 spells CSVREGYTDTQYF. The DNA of the CDR3 is TGCAGCGTCCGGGAGGGATACACAGATACGCAGTATTTT.

This rearrangement joins TRBV11-1 to TRBJ2-3; no firm D call. Germline V lookup: CDR1 SGHAT, CDR2 FQDESV (reference sequence). The CDR3 is made up of 18 amino acids. Trimming pared 1 base from V and 6 bases from J, leaving 23 bases between. The CDR3 reads CASSLGIEIGPVLDTQYF. The CDR3 DNA sequence: TGTGCCAGCAGCTTAGGGATCGAGATCGGACCAGTTTTGGATACGCAGTATTTT.

The chain combines TRBV9 with TRBJ2-1; D assignment may be TRBD1 or TRBD2 (5 bases each). Germline loops: CDR1 SGDLS, CDR2 YYNGEE. With 3 bases removed from V and 0 bases from J, the gap between germline ends came to 10 bases. The CDR3 contains 15 residues. This CDR3 is CASSGGVGSYNEQFF. Here the CDR3 DNA reads TGTGCCAGCAGCGGAGGGGTGGGCTCCTACAATGAGCAGTTCTTC.

The V call is TRBV12-3 or TRBV12-4, the J call TRBJ2-5; D gene uncertain. The CDR3 runs 11 residues. V lost 7 bases and J lost 7, with 10 bases in between. The CDR3 region is CASTPSRTQYF. CDR3 nucleotide sequence: TGTGCCAGCACCCCGTCAAGGACCCAGTACTTC.

CDR3 region: CASRDRGPYNEQFF. In nucleotides, the CDR3 is TGTGCCAGCAGGGACAGGGGGCCCTACAATGAGCAGTTCTTC. The chain carries TRBV12-3 or TRBV12-4 and TRBJ2-1; TRBD1 matches at 11 bases. CDR3 size: 14 residues. The V segment lost 6 bases and the J segment 2 bases; nucleotides outside the gene matches: 0.

The chain joins TRBV6-1 to TRBJ1-1, with D perhaps TRBD1 (5 bases). V was pared by 6 bases and J by 11 bases, with 22 bases between. CDR3 length: 14 residues. Looked up from germline, CDR1 is MNHNS and CDR2 is SASEGT. CDR3 loop: CASRKGVREGWAFF. CDR3 DNA: TGTGCCAGCAGAAAAGGGGTCAGGGAGGGGTGGGCTTTCTTT.

This clonotype was seen a handful of times. Germline is not matched at one junction end, which may reflect a read error. The chain recombines TRBV10-3 with TRBJ2-2, with D possibly called TRBD1 or TRBD2 (6 bases each). CDR3 length: 15 amino acids. Germline V gene data show CDR1 as ENHRY and CDR2 as SYGVKD. In nucleotides, the CDR3 is TGTGCCATCAATGGGGACACACAGAACACCGGGGGGCTGTTTTTT. This gives the protein CAINGDTQNTGGLFF.

The V gene is TRBV28, the J gene TRBJ2-7; 9 bases match TRBD1. The CDR3 has 17 amino acids. The V and J ends lost 6 bases and 2 bases, in that order; junction bases with no gene match: 14. CDR1 MDHEN and CDR2 SYDVKM come from the germline V gene. CDR3: CASRPGQGVPLPYEQYF. CDR3 nucleotide sequence: TGTGCCAGCAGACCGGGACAGGGAGTCCCCCTCCCCTACGAGCAGTACTTC.

The table lists this clonotype with a few counts. The chain uses TRBV6-1 and TRBJ1-1; D unresolved. There are 14 residues in the CDR3. Trimming took off 6 bases at V and 0 bases at J, with 11 bases between the two ends. Germline values: CDR1 MNHNS, CDR2 SASEGT. The CDR3 spells CASSALTVNTEAFF. The DNA of the CDR3 is TGTGCCAGCAGCGCCCTCACAGTGAACACTGAAGCTTTCTTT.

This clonotype was found a few times. The CDR3 spells CSARGRAYPYEQYF. The CDR3 coding sequence is TGCAGTGCTAGGGGCCGGGCGTACCCCTACGAGCAGTACTTC. The chain joins TRBV20-1 to TRBJ2-7; the D is unclear. The V end was cut by 3 bases, the J end by 2 bases, with 14 bases between. Germline V gene data show CDR1 as DFQATT and CDR2 as SNEGSKA (reference sequence). This CDR3 comprises 14 residues.

At least ten counts were recorded for this clonotype. V and J are TRBV5-1 and TRBJ2-1, with D possibly being TRBD1 or TRBD2 (5 bases each). This CDR3 has 14 amino acids. Germline lookup yields CDR1 SGHRS and CDR2 YFSETQ. Between the trimmed V and J ends, which lost 4 bases and 8 bases, there was a span of 16 bases. This chain's CDR3 is CASSVSGQGDEQFF. The CDR3 DNA sequence: TGCGCCAGCAGCGTAAGCGGTCAGGGTGATGAGCAGTTCTTC.